One sample yielded the 20 T cell receptor beta chains listed below, sequenced in a study of blood T cell repertoires in COVID-19. Produced via immunoSEQ multiplex PCR; TCRdb's table is partial and in-frame only. The data hold 200,000 to 250,000 clones, with about 85% observed a single time. Sequencing was carried out using peripheral blood. The receptors were gathered from a man in his forties with acute or convalescent COVID-19.

V usage is TRBV5-6 and J usage is TRBJ1-2, with 10 bases that match TRBD1. The CDR3 has 15 amino acids. Germline V gives CDR1 SGHDT, CDR2 YYEEEE. V lost 2 bases to trimming and J lost 3 bases; unmatched junction nucleotides: 4. DNA of the CDR3: TGTGCCAGCAGCTTAGACAGGGGGCCCTACTATGGCTACACCTTC. This sequence encodes CASSLDRGPYYGYTF. Full variable domain (outside the CDR3, taken from reference TRBV5-6 and TRBJ1-2): DAGVTQSPTHLIKTRGQQVTLRCSPKSGHDTVSWYQQALGQGPQFIFQYYEEEERQRGNFPDRFSGHQFPNYSSELNVNALLLGDSALYLCASSLDRGPYYGYTFGSGTRLTVV.

This sequence joins TRBV29-1 and TRBJ2-1, with D possibly TRBD1 on 5 matching bases. V was shortened by 4 bases and J by 3 bases, with 7 bases between the two germline ends. The germline gives CDR1 SQVTM, CDR2 ANQGSEA. The CDR3 covers 12 residues. This CDR3 is CSVVRVYNEQFF. In DNA form, the CDR3 reads TGCAGCGTTGTCAGGGTCTACAATGAGCAGTTCTTC.

CDR3 in DNA: TGTGCCAGCAGTTTCTCCCCTGGCAATCAGCCCCAGCATTTT. Its translation is CASSFSPGNQPQHF. The rearrangement joins TRBV27 to TRBJ1-5; D gene unclear. Germline V gives CDR1 MNHEY, CDR2 SMNVEV (reference sequence). Trimming took 3 bases from V and 2 from J, leaving 8 bases between them. CDR3 length equals 14 residues.

CDR3 sequence reads: CASSQARYSGANVLTF. For the CDR3, the DNA is TGTGCCAGCAGCCAAGCGCGGTACTCTGGGGCCAACGTCCTGACTTTC. The chain uses TRBV14 and TRBJ2-6; D call uncertain. The CDR3 has 16 residues. The germline V gene has CDR1 SGHDN and CDR2 FVKESK. V shed 1 base and J shed 0 bases, with 7 bases lying between them.

As to this clone: The identical CDR3 is also encoded by other nucleotide sequences in the sample. The chain uses TRBV27 and TRBJ2-1; D is possibly TRBD1 (5 bases). Germline V gene data show CDR1 as MNHEY and CDR2 as SMNVEV (reference sequence). This CDR3 is built from 12 residues. V was trimmed by 2 bases and J by 7 bases, leaving 6 bases between them. Here the CDR3 DNA reads TGTGCCAGCAGTTTACAGGGAAATGAGCAGTTCTTC. This codes for CASSLQGNEQFF.

This clone came up a few times. The same CDR3 arises from other DNA sequences in this sample as well. The V and J genes are TRBV18 and TRBJ2-5; D is uncertain. CDR1 KGHSH and CDR2 LQKENI come from the germline V gene. The length of the CDR3 is 11 residues. V dropped 3 bases and J dropped 3 bases, with 2 bases sitting between them. The chain's CDR3 is CASSPKETQYF. CDR3 in DNA: TGTGCCAGCTCACCCAAAGAGACCCAGTACTTC.

In this sample, this clone turned up a few times. The rearrangement uses TRBV4-3 and TRBJ2-4; 14 nucleotides match TRBD2. The CDR3 has 17 residues. V dropped 3 bases and J dropped 3; count of bases not matched to a gene: 4. Germline V gene sequence: CDR1 LGHNA, CDR2 YSLEER. CDR3: CASSQRGLAGDKNIQYF. CDR3 coding DNA: TGCGCCAGCAGCCAGAGGGGACTAGCGGGAGACAAAAACATTCAGTACTTC.

The chain recombines TRBV5-4 with TRBJ2-3; TRBD2 agrees at 8 bases. V was pared by 4 bases and J by 0 bases, with 4 bases of the junction left unmatched. The CDR3 contains 15 residues. Germline V gives CDR1 SGHNT, CDR2 YYREEE (reference sequence). The CDR3 nucleotides read TGTGCCAGCAGCGATGGACTAGCAAGCACAGATACGCAGTATTTT. Translation gives CASSDGLASTDTQYF.

The J gene is TRBJ1-2, the V gene TRBV3-1 (or the pseudogene TRBV3-2), with unresolved D. CDR1 is LGHDT and CDR2 is YNNKEL in the germline V gene (reference sequence). The length of the CDR3 is 15 residues. V lost 0 bases and J lost 6, with 14 bases in between. The CDR3 bases are TGTGCCAGCAGCCAAGATCACCCCAGAGGCCATGGCTACACCTTC. This encodes CASSQDHPRGHGYTF.

V gene TRBV27 combines with J gene TRBJ2-7; 7 bases agree with TRBD1. V was clipped by 3 bases and J by 6 bases; unmatched bases: 5. The CDR3 runs 13 residues. Germline assignment: CDR1 MNHEY and CDR2 SMNVEV (reference sequence). CDR3 loop: CASSFVQGTEQYF. The CDR3 nucleotides read TGTGCCAGCAGTTTTGTACAGGGGACCGAGCAGTACTTC.

The J gene is TRBJ2-2, the V gene TRBV27, with 7 bases lining up with TRBD1. Trimming removed 6 bases from V and 7 bases from J; junction bases left unmatched: 8. Germline CDR1 and CDR2: MNHEY and SMNVEV (reference sequence). CDR3 size: 14 residues. The CDR3 spells CASREYRGSGELFF. CDR3 nucleotide sequence: TGTGCCAGCAGGGAATACAGGGGTAGCGGGGAGCTGTTTTTT.

V gene TRBV11-2 combines with J gene TRBJ1-1; TRBD1 is a possible D gene (6 bases). Trimming stripped 3 bases from V and 7 bases from J, with 15 bases between. The length of the CDR3 is 14 residues. Germline V gives CDR1 SGHAT, CDR2 FQNNGV. The CDR3 loop reads CASSFSRGYGEAFF. Written as DNA, the CDR3 is TGTGCCAGCAGCTTCTCCAGGGGTTATGGTGAAGCTTTCTTT.

The rearrangement links TRBV3-1 (or the pseudogene TRBV3-2) to TRBJ1-4; TRBD1 aligns across 8 bases. V was clipped by 3 bases and J by 8 bases; unmatched bases: 8. The CDR3 has 15 amino acids. Germline V CDR1 and CDR2: LGHDT, YNNKEL (reference sequence). CDR3: CASSHRQGLREKLFF. CDR3 nucleotide sequence: TGTGCCAGCAGCCACCGACAGGGGTTGCGCGAAAAACTGTTTTTT.

This clone was seen only a few times. The rearrangement uses TRBV6-5 and TRBJ1-2; D is undetermined. V lost 9 bases to trimming and J lost 4 bases, with 15 bases between them. Germline V gene sequence: CDR1 MNHEY, CDR2 SVGAGI. The CDR3 totals 13 residues. The CDR3 sequence: CASHRVLSYGYTF. As DNA, the CDR3 is TGTGCCAGTCACCGGGTCCTGAGCTATGGCTACACCTTC.

This clone was observed a handful of times. This rearrangement joins TRBV5-1 to TRBJ2-7, with 11 bases identical to TRBD2. The CDR3 extends over 16 amino acids. Per germline, CDR1 SGHRS and CDR2 YFSETQ. V trimming: 0 bases; J trimming: 3 bases; junction bases outside the gene matches: 5. The CDR3 spells CASSLEVAGGHYEQYF. CDR3 sequence (DNA): TGCGCCAGCAGCTTGGAAGTAGCGGGGGGGCACTACGAGCAGTACTTC.

The table lists this clone with a count of one. This chain links TRBV15 with TRBJ1-1, with 8 bases aligning to TRBD1. The germline V gene encodes CDR1 LNHNV and CDR2 YYDKDF (reference sequence). The CDR3 runs 13 residues. Trimming cost V 5 bases and J 7 bases; bases outside gene matches: 6. The CDR3 reads CATSGQGKSEAFF. DNA of the CDR3: TGTGCCACCAGCGGACAGGGAAAGAGTGAAGCTTTCTTT.

J is TRBJ1-2 and V is TRBV7-9; D is unresolved. Germline values: CDR1 SEHNR, CDR2 FQNEAQ (reference sequence). V was shortened by 7 bases and J by 0 bases, with 6 bases between the two germline ends. The CDR3 is made up of 12 amino acids. CDR3 sequence (DNA): TGTGCCAGCACCACAGCTAACTATGGCTACACCTTC. Protein product: CASTTANYGYTF.

The V and J genes are TRBV6-1 and TRBJ1-1, with D unresolved. There are 14 residues in the CDR3. Germline V gives CDR1 MNHNS, CDR2 SASEGT. Trimming removed 8 bases at V and 0 bases at J, with 13 bases between. The CDR3 DNA reads TGTGCCAGCGGTGGCTGGGAGTTGAACACTGAAGCTTTCTTT. This encodes CASGGWELNTEAFF.

This clone was found once. The sample has other DNA sequences that encode this CDR3 too. This chain connects TRBV19 to TRBJ1-2, with D uncertain. The length of the CDR3 is 12 residues. CDR1 LNHDA and CDR2 SQIVND come from the germline V gene (reference sequence). The ends were cut back, 4 bases at V and 2 bases at J, with 5 bases in the middle. As DNA, the CDR3 is TGTGCCAGTAGTACTCTCAACTATGGCTACACCTTC. Protein product: CASSTLNYGYTF.

This clone was picked up one time. V and J are TRBV7-9 and TRBJ2-7, with D maybe TRBD1 (5 bases). The CDR3 runs to 14 residues. Germline lookup yields CDR1 SEHNR and CDR2 FQNEAQ (reference sequence). Trimming left V 1 base short and J 0 bases short, with 7 bases between. The CDR3 nucleotides read TGTGCCAGCAGCTTAGTAGGGGCCTCCTACGAGCAGTACTTC. It codes for CASSLVGASYEQYF.